The entry that follows covers one T cell receptor beta chain sequence. Its antigen is not known. CDR1 and CDR2 from the germline V gene are MDHEN and SYDVKM. Trimming at V came to 4 bases and at J to 4 bases, leaving 9 bases not matched to a gene. This CDR3 comprises 17 residues. These data come from a study of cytomegalovirus exposure and HLA in healthy donors. Study results and limitations: The likely origin of a cluster of highly shared sequence variants was a sequencing artifact.

Both 60 Vbeta primers and 13 Jbeta primers went into the PCR. Using immunoSEQ multiplex PCR, the repertoire was profiled, and TCRdb retains in-frame clones only, with some absent. The sample yields about 130,000 clones, about 80% seen once. Sequencing was done on a sample of PBMCs. The clonotype was recovered from a woman between 40 and 50 years old in good health and CMV-seronegative. The chain couples TRBV28 to TRBJ2-5, with 13 bases that match TRBD2. The CDR3 spells CASSSPTLAGGVETQYF. The CDR3 nucleotides read TGTGCCAGCAGTTCCCCGACACTAGCGGGAGGGGTAGAGACCCAGTACTTC.